The rows below give T cell receptor beta chains drawn from one sample of a study of cytomegalovirus exposure and HLA in healthy donors. Repertoires were generated with immunoSEQ multiplex PCR, while TCRdb's copy carries only in-frame clones and drops some. The sample shows around 150,000 clones, 73% of them seen only once. The sample taken for sequencing was PBMCs. The receptors derive from a human donor in good health. CDR3s include the opening cysteine and the closing phenylalanine or tryptophan. Each record gives: J gene, V gene, clone size, D gene, CDR3 protein, CDR3 DNA. D genes are given only for firm matches. Rows may omit the clone size; those that give it use once, few, many or a size class.

TRBJ1-5,TRBV28,.,.,CTSTEVGQPQHF,TGTACCAGCACGGAGGTAGGGCAGCCCCAGCATTTT
TRBJ1-1,TRBV18,.,.,CASSPLGVMNTEAFF,TGTGCCAGCTCACCCCTTGGAGTCATGAACACTGAAGCTTTCTTT
TRBJ1-4,TRBV11-2,.,.,CASSSIRTANEKLFF,TGTGCCAGCAGCTCCATTCGGACAGCTAATGAAAAACTGTTTTTT
TRBJ1-2,TRBV5-6,.,.,CASSTLGQNYGYTF,TGTGCCAGCAGCACCTTAGGACAGAACTATGGCTACACCTTC
TRBJ1-6,TRBV27,.,.,CASKGGGTNSPLHF,TGTGCCAGCAAGGGAGGCGGAACCAATTCACCCCTCCACTTT
TRBJ1-1,TRBV6-1,.,TRBD1,CASSWTGSATEAFF,TGTGCCAGCAGTTGGACAGGGTCGGCGACTGAAGCTTTCTTT
TRBJ2-3,TRBV6-5,.,TRBD1,CASSRERGLPDTQYF,TGTGCCAGCAGTCGGGAAAGGGGGCTACCAGATACGCAGTATTTT
TRBJ1-1,TRBV15,.,.,CATSRGGANTEAFF,TGTGCCACCAGCAGAGGGGGCGCCAACACTGAAGCTTTCTTT
TRBJ2-5,TRBV12-5,.,.,CASGWVRAQETQYF,TGTGCTAGTGGTTGGGTCAGGGCCCAAGAGACCCAGTACTTC
TRBJ1-4,TRBV19,.,.,CASSLRVLPNEKLFF,TGTGCCAGTAGCCTCCGAGTTCTTCCTAATGAAAAACTGTTTTTT
TRBJ2-5,TRBV7-6,.,TRBD2,CASSGELAGYPPVTQYF,TGTGCCAGCAGCGGGGAGCTAGCGGGTTACCCTCCGGTGACCCAGTACTTC
TRBJ2-1,TRBV9,.,TRBD2,CASSVSGTPHDEQFF,TGTGCCAGCAGCGTAAGCGGGACCCCCCACGATGAGCAGTTCTTC
TRBJ2-7,TRBV7-8,.,TRBD1,CASSLALGTGGDSYEQYF,TGTGCCAGCAGCTTAGCGTTGGGGACAGGGGGTGACTCCTACGAGCAGTACTTC
TRBJ2-5,TRBV28,.,TRBD1,CASSPDRGREETQYF,TGTGCCAGCAGCCCGGACAGGGGGCGTGAAGAGACCCAGTACTTC
TRBJ1-5,TRBV2,.,.,CASNRRREGDQPQHF,TGTGCCAGCAACCGGCGCAGGGAGGGCGATCAGCCCCAGCATTTT
TRBJ1-6,TRBV5-4,.,.,CASSLHRAVSYNSPLHF,TGTGCCAGCAGCCTTCACAGGGCGGTCTCCTATAATTCACCCCTCCACTTT
TRBJ2-7,TRBV11-2,few,TRBD2,CASSPSLANPYEQYF,TGTGCCAGCAGCCCATCACTAGCGAATCCCTACGAGCAGTACTTC
TRBJ1-2,TRBV25-1,.,.,CASSARTVLGYTF,TGTGCCAGCAGTGCCCGGACAGTGTTGGGCTACACCTTC
TRBJ2-7,TRBV11-2,.,.,CASSLDFLQSYEQYF,TGTGCCAGCAGCTTAGATTTTCTCCAGTCCTACGAGCAGTACTTC
TRBJ2-7,TRBV6-5,once,.,CASRSGDYEQYF,TGTGCCAGCAGAAGCGGAGACTACGAGCAGTACTTC
TRBJ2-1,TRBV6-1,.,.,CASSGGLRSYNEQFF,TGTGCCAGCAGCGGGGGACTTCGCTCCTACAATGAGCAGTTCTTC
TRBJ2-1,TRBV15,.,TRBD2,CATSRGTRTSGREQFF,TGTGCCACCAGCAGAGGGACACGGACTAGCGGGAGGGAGCAGTTCTTC
TRBJ2-1,TRBV7-9,few,TRBD2,CASSLQRTSGSDEQFF,TGTGCCAGCAGCCTTCAGAGAACTAGCGGGAGTGATGAGCAGTTCTTC
TRBJ2-7,TRBV11-3,.,TRBD2,CASSRGVDSYEQYF,TGTGCCAGCAGCCGGGGGGTGGACTCCTACGAGCAGTACTTC
TRBJ1-6,TRBV5-6,once,.,CASSLGAIPLHF,TGTGCCAGCAGCTTGGGGGCGATACCCCTCCACTTT
TRBJ2-7,TRBV12-1,once,.,CASSLWSSYEQYF,TGTGCCAGCAGCTTATGGAGCTCCTACGAGCAGTACTTC
TRBJ2-7,TRBV6-5,.,.,CASSYSRSVYEQYF,TGTGCCAGCAGTTACTCGAGGTCCGTCTACGAGCAGTACTTC